These T cell receptor beta chains were read from a single sample in a study of regulatory T cells in long-lasting Graves disease. In TCRdb, the multiplex PCR reads were re-called with MiXCR into one record per CDR3 protein. This sample yields roughly 400,000 distinct CDR3 sequences, of which roughly 20% are seen a single time; around 20% belongs to the top ten. The material sequenced was peripheral blood mononuclear cells (PBMCs), taken when the disease was refractory, from a patient treated with antithyroid drugs. These receptors all come from a female donor with Graves disease. CDR3s leave out the opening cysteine and the closing phenylalanine or tryptophan. Clone size is shown for a subset of rows, as once, few, many or a class of expanded clone.

clone_size cdr3_length j_call v_call cdr3_aa
many 14 TRBJ2-7 TRBV7-8 ASSARQGTPSYEQY
NA 13 TRBJ1-1 TRBV7-2 ASSDRQGLDAEAF
many 12 TRBJ1-1 TRBV9 ASSVGQANTEAF
NA 11 TRBJ1-4 TRBV29-1 SARGQGDEKLF
many 16 TRBJ2-5 TRBV6-5 ASSYTLLGSVRGGAQY
many 10 TRBJ2-7 TRBV6-1 ASSVSTYEQY
NA 13 TRBJ1-2 TRBV7-2 ASSSLDRGAHGYT
many 12 TRBJ1-2 TRBV7-9 ASSKEGRNYGYT
once 12 TRBJ2-1 TRBV3-1 ASSHLQARREQF
once 14 TRBJ1-6 TRBV6-4 ASSYSGGSANSPLH
once 13 TRBJ2-1 TRBV2 ASIGELGLGNEQF
few 14 TRBJ2-2 TRBV28 ASSLMREANTGELF
many 19 TRBJ1-1 TRBV7-2 ASSLARWRWDQTGYLSEAF
few 11 TRBJ2-1 TRBV6-2/TRBV6-3 ASSPLGESEQF
many 12 TRBJ2-6 TRBV6-1 ASSPSSGANVLT
NA 13 TRBJ1-4 TRBV19 ASKKDDTTNEKLF
NA 11 TRBJ2-7 TRBV3-1 ASRGDRSYEQY
NA 11 TRBJ2-1 TRBV12-3/TRBV12-4 ASSYGPADEQF
few 13 TRBJ2-7 TRBV12-3/TRBV12-4 ASSLGFDGGYEQY
few 15 TRBJ2-5 TRBV29-1 SVEVDELAPDWETQY
NA 12 TRBJ2-5 TRBV7-2 ASSHGQRQETQY
many 12 TRBJ1-2 TRBV7-2 ASSLSVGTYGYT